These T cell receptor beta chains were read from a single sample in a study of CD8 T cells in ankylosing spondylitis. TCRdb fed the 5' RACE reads into MiXCR, producing one record per CDR3 protein. In the table there are fewer than 500,000 distinct CDR3 sequences, approximately 26% of which are singletons. The sample taken for sequencing was blood, either unsorted or a sorted T cell fraction (not recorded which). The receptors derive from a male donor with ankylosing spondylitis. The CDR3 runs from the conserved cysteine through the conserved F or W. A D gene is named only where the DNA matches it firmly. Rows give clone size only sometimes, using once, few, many, or a class for an expanded clone.

v_call: TRBV3-1
d_call: TRBD2
clone_size: -
cdr3_length: 19
j_call: TRBJ2-1
cdr3_aa: CASSQDEFGGRVAYNEQFF
cdr3_nt: TGTGCCAGCAGCCAAGATGAATTTGGCGGGAGGGTGGCCTACAATGAGCAGTTCTTC

v_call: TRBV29-1
d_call: TRBD1
clone_size: few
cdr3_length: 12
j_call: TRBJ1-2
cdr3_aa: CSVDRGEYGYTF
cdr3_nt: TGCAGCGTTGACAGGGGGGAATATGGCTACACCTTC

v_call: TRBV5-5
d_call: -
clone_size: -
cdr3_length: 15
j_call: TRBJ2-7
cdr3_aa: CASSLAGGSPYEQYF
cdr3_nt: TGTGCCAGCAGCTTGGCCGGGGGATCCCCCTACGAGCAGTACTTC

v_call: TRBV29-1
d_call: -
clone_size: few
cdr3_length: 13
j_call: TRBJ2-3
cdr3_aa: CSVAASNTDTQYF
cdr3_nt: TGCAGCGTTGCCGCTAGCAACACAGATACGCAGTATTTT

v_call: TRBV14
d_call: TRBD1
clone_size: -
cdr3_length: 16
j_call: TRBJ1-4
cdr3_aa: CASSLRTGQGAEKLFF
cdr3_nt: TGTGCCAGCAGCCTCCGGACAGGACAGGGGGCTGAAAAACTGTTTTTT

v_call: TRBV7-2
d_call: TRBD2
clone_size: -
cdr3_length: 15
j_call: TRBJ2-5
cdr3_aa: CASSPGLAFRETQYF
cdr3_nt: TGTGCCAGCAGCCCGGGACTAGCTTTTAGAGAGACCCAGTACTTC

v_call: TRBV5-1
d_call: TRBD1
clone_size: -
cdr3_length: 15
j_call: TRBJ1-5
cdr3_aa: CASSLGGTGDQPQHF
cdr3_nt: TGCGCCAGCAGCTTGGGGGGGACAGGGGATCAGCCCCAGCATTTT

v_call: TRBV6-5
d_call: -
clone_size: -
cdr3_length: 15
j_call: TRBJ1-5
cdr3_aa: CASSYLGRENQPQHF
cdr3_nt: TGTGCCAGCAGTTACCTCGGACGGGAAAATCAGCCCCAGCATTTT

v_call: TRBV7-2
d_call: -
clone_size: -
cdr3_length: 16
j_call: TRBJ2-3
cdr3_aa: CASSLGPHPSTDTQYF
cdr3_nt: TGTGCCAGCAGCCTCGGACCCCACCCCAGCACAGATACGCAGTATTTT

v_call: TRBV18
d_call: -
clone_size: -
cdr3_length: 13
j_call: TRBJ2-1
cdr3_aa: CASSPTVTNEQFF
cdr3_nt: TGTGCCAGCTCACCAACGGTAACAAATGAGCAGTTCTTC

v_call: TRBV12-3/TRBV12-4
d_call: -
clone_size: few
cdr3_length: 14
j_call: TRBJ2-3
cdr3_aa: CASSLMGRSDTQYF
cdr3_nt: TGTGCCAGCAGTTTAATGGGCCGTTCAGATACGCAGTATTTT

v_call: TRBV11-2
d_call: -
clone_size: -
cdr3_length: 14
j_call: TRBJ2-2
cdr3_aa: CASSLDLAPGELFF
cdr3_nt: TGTGCCAGCAGCTTAGATCTAGCCCCCGGGGAGCTGTTTTTT

v_call: TRBV10-3
d_call: -
clone_size: -
cdr3_length: 15
j_call: TRBJ2-5
cdr3_aa: CAISEGALNQETQYF
cdr3_nt: TGTGCCATCAGTGAGGGCGCTTTAAACCAAGAGACCCAGTACTTC

v_call: TRBV7-2
d_call: -
clone_size: few
cdr3_length: 13
j_call: TRBJ2-5
cdr3_aa: CASSSANQETQYF
cdr3_nt: TGTGCCAGCAGCTCAGCAAACCAAGAGACCCAGTACTTC